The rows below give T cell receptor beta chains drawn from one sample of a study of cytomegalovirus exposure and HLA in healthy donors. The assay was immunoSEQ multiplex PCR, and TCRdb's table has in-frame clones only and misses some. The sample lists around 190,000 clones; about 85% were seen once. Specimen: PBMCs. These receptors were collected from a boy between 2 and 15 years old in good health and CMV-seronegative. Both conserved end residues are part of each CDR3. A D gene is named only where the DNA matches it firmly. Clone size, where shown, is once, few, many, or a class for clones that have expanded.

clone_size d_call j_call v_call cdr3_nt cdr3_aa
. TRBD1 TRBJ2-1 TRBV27 TGTGCCAGCACCTTCGGACAGGGGTCCTACAATGAGCAGTTCTTC CASTFGQGSYNEQFF
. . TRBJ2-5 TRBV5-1 TGCGCCAGCAGCCCCCAATCGGTTAACCAAGAGACCCAGTACTTC CASSPQSVNQETQYF
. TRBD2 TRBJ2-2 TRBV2 TGTGCCAGCAGTCTTCGAAGGACTAGCGGGACCACCGGGGAGCTGTTTTTT CASSLRRTSGTTGELFF
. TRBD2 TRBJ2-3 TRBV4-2 TGTGCCAGCAGTTTCGGACTAGCGGGAGGGAGTGGCACAGATACGCAGTATTTT CASSFGLAGGSGTDTQYF
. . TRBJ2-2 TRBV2 TGTGCCAGCACACAGTCCGGCGGGGAGCTGTTTTTT CASTQSGGELFF
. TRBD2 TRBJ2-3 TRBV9 TGTGCCAGCAGCGGATGGACTAGCGGGAGTTCAGATACGCAGTATTTT CASSGWTSGSSDTQYF
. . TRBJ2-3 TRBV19 TGTGCCAGTAGTCAGGGACTCCCTAGCACAGATACGCAGTATTTT CASSQGLPSTDTQYF
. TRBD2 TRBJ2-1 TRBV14 TGTGCCAGCAGCCAAGATCTCCTAGCGGTCTACAATGAGCAGTTCTTC CASSQDLLAVYNEQFF
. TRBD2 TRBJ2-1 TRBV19 TGTGCCAGTAGTGGCGGGACTAGTTTCCCGCGGCAGTTCTTC CASSGGTSFPRQFF
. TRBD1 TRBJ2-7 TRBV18 TGTGCCAGCTCACCGGGACAGGGCTTGATTTACGAGCAGTACTTC CASSPGQGLIYEQYF
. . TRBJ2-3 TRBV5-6 TGTGCCAGCAGCTTAGCCGTCGGACTCACAGATACGCAGTATTTT CASSLAVGLTDTQYF
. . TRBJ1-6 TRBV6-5 TGTGCCAGCAGTTACGGGGGGGATTATAATTCACCCCTCCACTTT CASSYGGDYNSPLHF
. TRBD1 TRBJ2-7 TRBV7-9 TGTTCCAGCAGCGGACAGGGGCGGGAGTCCTACGAGCAGTACTTC CSSSGQGRESYEQYF
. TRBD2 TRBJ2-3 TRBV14 TGTGCCAGCAGCCTGAATAGCGGGAGCGATACGCAGTATTTT CASSLNSGSDTQYF
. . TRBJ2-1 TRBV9 TGTGCCAGCAGCGAGAGTGGAGGTTATCGGGATGAGCAGTTCTTC CASSESGGYRDEQFF
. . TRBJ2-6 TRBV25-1 TGTGCCAGCAGTGAATCCCTGAACGTCCTGACTTTC CASSESLNVLTF
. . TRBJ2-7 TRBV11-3 TGTGCCAGCAGCTTTGACAAGACCTACGAGCAGTACTTC CASSFDKTYEQYF
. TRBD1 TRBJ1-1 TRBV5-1 TGCGCCAGCAGCATTGGGACAGCTAACACTGAAGCTTTCTTT CASSIGTANTEAFF
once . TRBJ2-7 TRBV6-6 TGTGCCAGCAGTTACCAGGGGCTGGGTGAGCAGTACTTC CASSYQGLGEQYF
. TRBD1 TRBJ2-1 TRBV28 TGTGCCAGCACCATGCCCACTCACAGGGGAAGAAGCTCCTACAATGAGCAGTTCTTC CASTMPTHRGRSSYNEQFF
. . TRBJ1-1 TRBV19 TGTGCCAGTGTAGAAAAGGGGGGGGTCTCTGAAGCTTTCTTT CASVEKGGVSEAFF
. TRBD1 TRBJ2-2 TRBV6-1 TGTGCCAGGGACAGGGTGACCGGGGAGCTGTTTTTT CARDRVTGELFF